One TCR beta chain is described in this entry. Profiled with immunoSEQ multiplex PCR; TCRdb holds only in-frame clones, not every one. In the table there are 150,000 to 200,000 clones, around nine tenths of which are singletons. The sample is drawn from a study of blood T cell repertoires in COVID-19. Trimming took 3 bases from V and 6 from J, leaving 8 bases between them. The CDR3 is 13 residues long. Per germline, CDR1 MNHEY and CDR2 SMNVEV (reference sequence). The clonotype originates from a man aged 45 to 65 with acute or convalescent COVID-19. Input material: peripheral blood. The chain recombines TRBV27 with TRBJ2-2, with D unclear. CDR3 coding DNA: TGTGCCAGCAGTTTTAGTCTGCCCGGGGAGCTGTTTTTT. Protein product: CASSFSLPGELFF.